This is a list of T cell receptor beta chains from one sample in a study of CD8+CD57+ T cells in acquired aplastic anemia. TCRdb re-derived calls from the reads in MiXCR, one entry per CDR3 protein. This table has under 500,000 distinct CDR3 sequences, more than 25% appearing once. Specimen: sorted CD4+, CD8+, or CD8+CD57+ T cells (not recorded which) from PBMCs. These receptors were taken from a human donor with aplastic anemia. The CDR3 runs from the conserved cysteine through the conserved F or W. D genes are given only for firm matches. Some rows have no size entry. The others give once, few or many, or a class for an expanded clone.

j_call d_call v_call clone_size cdr3_aa cdr3_nt
TRBJ1-1 . TRBV7-9 many CASSLTEYQAFF TGTGCCAGCAGCTTAACGGAATATCAAGCTTTCTTT
TRBJ1-2 . TRBV2 few CASQGTLHYGYTF TGTGCCAGCCAAGGGACATTGCACTATGGCTACACCTTC
TRBJ2-7 . TRBV7-8 many CASSLGLGTSSYEQYF TGTGCCAGCAGCTTAGGCCTCGGGACAAGCTCCTACGAGCAGTACTTC
TRBJ2-7 TRBD1 TRBV20-1 many CSATRTGGQHEQYF TGCAGTGCTACCCGGACAGGGGGCCAACACGAGCAGTACTTC
TRBJ2-5 TRBD2 TRBV29-1 many CSVALAGQETQYF TGCAGCGTTGCACTAGCGGGGCAAGAGACCCAGTACTTC
TRBJ2-6 . TRBV7-3 many CASSSDRTSGANVLTF TGTGCCAGCAGTTCCGACAGAACCTCTGGGGCCAACGTCCTGACTTTC
TRBJ2-3 TRBD1 TRBV5-1 . CASSFVGGTGAPDTQYF TGCGCCAGCAGCTTCGTGGGGGGGACAGGGGCCCCAGATACGCAGTATTTT
TRBJ2-1 TRBD2 TRBV5-5 . CASSLGLAGDYNEQFF TGTGCCAGCAGCTTGGGACTAGCGGGAGATTACAATGAGCAGTTCTTC
TRBJ1-1 . TRBV12-3/TRBV12-4 many CASRPGHQNAEAFF TGTGCCAGCAGACCGGGACACCAAAACGCTGAAGCTTTCTTT
TRBJ2-1 TRBD2 TRBV19 many CASSPSGRSYNEQFF TGTGCCAGTAGTCCTAGCGGGCGGTCCTACAATGAGCAGTTCTTC
TRBJ1-2 . TRBV15 many CATSRDLSGGYGYTF TGTGCCACCAGCAGAGATCTTTCCGGTGGCTATGGCTACACCTTC
TRBJ2-3 . TRBV20-1 few CSARDGGGGADTQYF TGCAGTGCTAGAGATGGGGGCGGAGGGGCAGATACGCAGTATTTT
TRBJ2-7 . TRBV13 . CASSLGHLSYEQYF TGTGCCAGCAGCTTAGGGCATCTATCCTACGAGCAGTACTTC
TRBJ1-6 . TRBV27 . CASRGRVGGPSPLHF TGTGCCAGCAGGGGACGAGTGGGGGGACCTTCACCCCTCCACTTT
TRBJ1-5 . TRBV20-1 many CSASLAPGQIRNQPQHF TGCAGTGCTAGTCTGGCGCCAGGGCAGATTCGCAATCAGCCCCAGCATTTT
TRBJ2-7 TRBD1 TRBV16 . CASRRDRAHEQYF TGTGCCAGCAGACGGGACAGGGCCCACGAGCAGTACTTC
TRBJ1-5 . TRBV6-2/TRBV6-3 . CASSFPTRGVGNQPQHF TGTGCCAGCAGTTTCCCAACCAGGGGTGTTGGCAATCAGCCCCAGCATTTT
TRBJ2-1 TRBD1 TRBV24-1 . CATSDWDSTYNEQFF TGTGCCACCAGTGATTGGGACAGTACCTACAATGAGCAGTTCTTC
TRBJ1-2 . TRBV15 . CATSRGPYGYTF TGTGCCACCAGCAGGGGGCCTTATGGCTACACCTTC
TRBJ2-7 TRBD2 TRBV6-1 few CASSALAGGPREQYF TGTGCCAGCAGTGCTCTAGCGGGAGGGCCTCGAGAGCAGTACTTC
TRBJ1-2 TRBD1 TRBV19 . CASRWTGDNYGYTF TGTGCCAGTAGATGGACAGGGGATAACTATGGCTACACCTTC
TRBJ2-5 TRBD1 TRBV7-3 many CASSATGGETQYF TGTGCCAGCAGCGCGACAGGGGGGGAGACCCAGTACTTC
TRBJ1-2 TRBD1 TRBV27 few CASNPDRGLADYGYTF TGTGCCAGCAACCCGGACAGGGGGCTGGCTGACTATGGCTACACCTTC
TRBJ2-7 TRBD2 TRBV10-1 many CARAVGREKEAYEQYF TGCGCCAGAGCGGTTGGGCGGGAGAAGGAGGCCTACGAGCAGTACTTC
TRBJ1-1 . TRBV6-2/TRBV6-3 . CASSYGMNTEAFF TGTGCCAGCAGTTACGGGATGAACACTGAAGCTTTCTTT
TRBJ1-1 . TRBV7-2 . CASSSLAGLEAFF TGTGCCAGCAGCTCTCTTGCTGGGCTTGAAGCTTTCTTT
TRBJ1-2 . TRBV19 many CASSIPSIPANYGYTF TGTGCCAGTAGTATCCCTTCTATTCCGGCCAACTATGGCTACACCTTC
TRBJ1-4 . TRBV5-1 . CASSPSSREKLFF TGCGCCAGCAGCCCCTCCTCGCGGGAAAAACTGTTTTTT
TRBJ1-6 . TRBV10-3 . CAISEGSRGNSPLHF TGTGCCATCAGTGAGGGGAGCAGGGGAAATTCACCCCTCCACTTT
TRBJ2-7 TRBD2 TRBV5-1 few CASSPAGLAGVYEQYF TGCGCCAGCAGCCCAGCGGGACTAGCGGGAGTTTACGAGCAGTACTTC
TRBJ2-5 TRBD2 TRBV20-1 many CSAGGGQGETQYF TGCAGTGCTGGCGGGGGGCAGGGAGAGACCCAGTACTTC
TRBJ2-7 TRBD2 TRBV19 many CASRGLAGDNEQYF TGTGCCAGTAGGGGACTAGCGGGAGACAACGAGCAGTACTTC
TRBJ2-1 . TRBV24-1 . CASSPRWSGRGLHNEQFF TGCGCCAGCAGTCCCCGGTGGAGCGGCAGGGGACTGCACAATGAGCAGTTCTTC
TRBJ2-3 . TRBV25-1 . CASSNPSSTDTQYF TGTGCCAGCAGTAACCCCTCCAGCACAGATACGCAGTATTTT
TRBJ2-7 TRBD2 TRBV30 few CAWSVTSGAYEQYF TGTGCCTGGAGTGTTACTAGCGGGGCCTACGAGCAGTACTTC